Sequencing of this T cell receptor (beta chain) was carried out in a study of T cells after yellow fever vaccination. The overall study: Preparation of the low-cell-number fractions used SMART-Seq v4 Ultra Low Input.

This clonotype has a handful of counts. TCRdb reprocessed the 5' RACE reads via MiXCR and lists one record per CDR3 protein. The table has 300,000 to 400,000 distinct CDR3 sequences, about 10% seen once. The sequence was obtained from a man aged 18-30 years who received the YFV17D yellow fever vaccine. Here the sequenced sample was CD4+ T cells sorted from PBMCs, taken 45 days after the yellow fever booster vaccination.

The CDR3 nucleotides read TGCGCCAGCAGGCCGGACGGGGGGACCTTCCAAGAGACCCAGTACTTC. This sequence encodes CASRPDGGTFQETQYF. The gene calls are TRBV4-1 and TRBJ2-5, with TRBD2 matching 7 bases. This CDR3 has 16 amino acids. From germline, CDR1 is MGHRA and CDR2 YSYEKL. The ends lost 6 bases at V and 1 base at J; junction bases unmatched: 11.